This TCR beta chain is from a study of tumor and adjacent non-tumor tissue in lung cancer. Study summary: Stage I to III disease affected approximately 11 men and 5 women aged roughly 30 to 76.

TCRbeta libraries were built with three rounds of nested PCR, modified from ARM-PCR. TCRdb called the multiplex PCR reads again in MiXCR, with one record for every CDR3 protein. The table has around 120,000 distinct CDR3 sequences, around three fifths seen once. The CDR3 loop spans 13 amino acids. The junction had 3 bases not matched to a gene; V was cut back by 3 bases and J by 5 bases. The template was RNA from unsorted bulk tissue. Newly diagnosed lung cancer patients had thoracic surgery in China, August–late 2014, without prior chemotherapy. Study-level points and caveats: Tumor repertoires had a smaller top 100 clone share than normal lung.

Comment on this clonotype: The antigen is not known.

This receptor was identified in a man aged 25 to 45 with non-small cell lung cancer. J is TRBJ2-7 and V is TRBV12-3 or TRBV12-4, with 8 bases fitting TRBD2. The sequencing input was lung tumor tissue. This CDR3 reads CASSLAGGDEQYF. The DNA for the CDR3 is TGTGCCAGCAGTTTGGCGGGGGGCGACGAGCAGTACTTC.